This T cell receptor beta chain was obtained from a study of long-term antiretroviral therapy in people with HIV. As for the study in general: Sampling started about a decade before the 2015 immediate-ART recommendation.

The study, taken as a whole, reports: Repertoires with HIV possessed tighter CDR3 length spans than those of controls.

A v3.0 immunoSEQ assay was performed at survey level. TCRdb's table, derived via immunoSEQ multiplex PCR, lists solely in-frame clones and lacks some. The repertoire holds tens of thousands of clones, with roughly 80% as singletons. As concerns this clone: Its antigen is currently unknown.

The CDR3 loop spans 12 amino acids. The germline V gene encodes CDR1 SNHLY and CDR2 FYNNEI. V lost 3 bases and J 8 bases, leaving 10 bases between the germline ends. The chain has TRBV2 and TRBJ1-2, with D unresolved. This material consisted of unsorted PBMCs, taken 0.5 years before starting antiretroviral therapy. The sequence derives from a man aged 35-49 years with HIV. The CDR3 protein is CASSDWGWGYTF. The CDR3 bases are TGTGCCAGCAGTGACTGGGGTTGGGGCTACACCTTC. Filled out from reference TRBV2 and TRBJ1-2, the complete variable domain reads EPEVTQTPSHQVTQMGQEVILRCVPISNHLYFYWYRQILGQKVEFLVSFYNNEISEKSEIFDDQFSVERPDGSNFTLKIRSTKLEDSAMYFCASSDWGWGYTFGSGTRLTVV.